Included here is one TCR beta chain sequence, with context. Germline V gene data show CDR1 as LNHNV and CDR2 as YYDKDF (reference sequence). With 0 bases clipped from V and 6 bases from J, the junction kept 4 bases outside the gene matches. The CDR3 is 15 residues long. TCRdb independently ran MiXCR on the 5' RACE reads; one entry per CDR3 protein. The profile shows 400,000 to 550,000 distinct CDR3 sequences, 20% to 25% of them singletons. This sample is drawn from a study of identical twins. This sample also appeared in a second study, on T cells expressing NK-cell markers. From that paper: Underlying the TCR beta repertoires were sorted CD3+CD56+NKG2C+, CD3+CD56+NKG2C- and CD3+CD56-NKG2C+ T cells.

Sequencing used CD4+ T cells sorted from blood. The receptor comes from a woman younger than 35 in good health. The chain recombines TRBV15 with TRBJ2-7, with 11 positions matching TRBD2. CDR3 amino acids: CATSRDRLAGGEQYF. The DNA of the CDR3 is TGTGCCACCAGCAGAGATAGGCTAGCGGGAGGCGAGCAGTACTTC.